Listed below are T cell receptor beta chains from one sample, sequenced in a study of blood T cell repertoires in COVID-19. Sequencing used immunoSEQ multiplex PCR; TCRdb keeps in-frame clones, though not all of them. The repertoire has approximately 90,000 clones, approximately 84% of them found once; the top ten carry 6.3%. Specimen: peripheral blood. The receptors were gathered from a man between 65 and 85 years old with COVID-19, enrolled during active disease. The CDR3 runs from the conserved cysteine through the conserved F or W. A D gene is named only where the DNA matches it firmly. The listing skips clone size in some rows; elsewhere it reads once, few, many or a size class.

D gene	clone size	J gene	V gene	CDR3 DNA	CDR3 protein
TRBD2	-	TRBJ2-2	TRBV11-2	TGTGCCAGCAGCTTAATTTTGTCGCCACTAGCGGGGTTGGCCGGGGAGCTGTTTTTT	CASSLILSPLAGLAGELFF
TRBD1	-	TRBJ1-2	TRBV24-1	TGTGCCACCAGTGATGCCAATGGGACAGGGCGGAACTATGGCTACACCTTC	CATSDANGTGRNYGYTF
-	once	TRBJ2-1	TRBV7-3	TGTGCCAGCAGCCCCGGGGGGCGCCTCTACAATGAGCAGTTCTTC	CASSPGGRLYNEQFF
TRBD2	-	TRBJ2-1	TRBV9	TGTGCCAGCAGCGTAGGTAGCGGGGGAAGTTATGAGCAGTTCTTC	CASSVGSGGSYEQFF
TRBD2	-	TRBJ2-5	TRBV18	TGTGCCAGCTCACCACTGGTGGGGGGACTAGTGGAGACCCAGTACTTC	CASSPLVGGLVETQYF
-	-	TRBJ2-7	TRBV18	TGTGCCAGCTCACCAATCGGGACTGGGCCGTCCTACGAGCAGTACTTC	CASSPIGTGPSYEQYF
-	-	TRBJ1-6	TRBV6-2/TRBV6-3	TGTGCCAGCAGTATCCAATATACTGGGGGCTCCCTCCACTTT	CASSIQYTGGSLHF
-	-	TRBJ2-7	TRBV10-2	TGCGCCAGCAGCACCCGGGGGACCACCTACGAGCAGTACTTC	CASSTRGTTYEQYF
-	few	TRBJ1-5	TRBV7-9	TGTGCCAGCAGCTTAGGGCAGAGCAATCAGCCCCAGCATTTT	CASSLGQSNQPQHF
-	-	TRBJ1-1	TRBV19	TGTGCCAGTATATATCTAGGGGCAAAAGGCACTGAAGCTTTCTTT	CASIYLGAKGTEAFF
TRBD1	-	TRBJ2-5	TRBV5-1	TGCGCCAGCAGCTTACAGGGGCAAGAGACCCAGTACTTC	CASSLQGQETQYF
TRBD1	-	TRBJ1-2	TRBV29-1	TGCAGCGTCCAACCCGGGACAGGGATCGGGGACTATGGCTACACCTTC	CSVQPGTGIGDYGYTF
TRBD2	few	TRBJ2-1	TRBV7-3	TGTGCCAGCAGCCCTCTAGCGGGGCCCTACAATGAGCAGTTCTTC	CASSPLAGPYNEQFF
TRBD1	-	TRBJ1-2	TRBV19	TGTGCCAGTAGGACAGGGAACTATGGCTACACCTTC	CASRTGNYGYTF
-	once	TRBJ2-5	TRBV9	TGTGCCAGCAGCGGTGGCTGGCCAACACAAGAGACCCAGTACTTC	CASSGGWPTQETQYF
-	-	TRBJ2-2	TRBV5-6	TGTGCCAGCAGCTTGGCAGGTCGTCCGGCAGGACACGGGGAGCTGTTTTTT	CASSLAGRPAGHGELFF
-	-	TRBJ1-5	TRBV6-1	TGTGCCAGCAGTGATTTCCTTCAGGGTGGCGGTCAGCCCCAGCATTTT	CASSDFLQGGGQPQHF
-	-	TRBJ1-2	TRBV6-4	TGTGCCAGCAGTGACTCGTCCGACTGGGACATCCTTAGGAGCTACACCTTC	CASSDSSDWDILRSYTF
TRBD1	-	TRBJ2-3	TRBV19	TGTGCCAGTAGTATTAGACAGGGAACAGATACGCAGTATTTT	CASSIRQGTDTQYF